This T cell receptor beta chain was retrieved from a study of T cell responses to AZD1222 COVID-19 vaccine. Here immunoSEQ multiplex PCR was the method, and the copy in TCRdb shows in-frame clones only, minus some. The table has more than 70,000 clones, about 88% seen once. This clone was seen a single time. V lost 0 bases to trimming and J lost 5 bases, with 11 bases between them. Germline values: CDR1 SGHRS, CDR2 YFSETQ. This CDR3 is 14 amino acids long. The receptor was derived from an adult in good health. This sequence joins TRBV5-1 and TRBJ2-5, with D hard to call. Sample: peripheral blood, taken on day 0 of AZD1222 vaccination. CDR3 DNA sequence: TGCGCCAGCAGCTTGGAAAGTGAGACGGAGACCCAGTACTTC. Residues: CASSLESETETQYF.